This TCR beta chain stems from a study of OX40 agonist ivuxolimab in advanced cancers. In the study overall: Melanoma, hepatocellular carcinoma, head and neck or renal cell cancer occurred in dose-escalation patients.

The CDR3 runs 14 residues. Per the germline V gene, CDR1 is SGHDT and CDR2 is YYEEEE. A note on this clone: As yet, its antigen is unknown.

Sampling of blood occurred at baseline, cycle 4 day 1, and cycle 7 day 1. Findings and limits, study-wide: Clonal expansion was seen in CD4+ and CD8+ blood T cells by week 6 at 0.1 to 3.0 mg/kg. More expanded clones were seen, on average, in CD8+ T cells than in CD4+.

This table comes from immunoSEQ multiplex PCR, and its TCRdb copy is limited to in-frame clones, with some not included. The sample lists over 14,000 clones, more than 80% occurring once. The chain links TRBV5-6 to TRBJ2-5; TRBD1 might be the D (6 bases). The end of the DNA is better explained by TRBJ2-7, so the J call may be wrong. The specimen was CD4+ or CD8+ T cells sorted from blood, collected in a trial of the OX40 agonist ivuxolimab. The clonotype was recovered from an adult with an advanced solid tumor such as melanoma, head and neck, liver or kidney cancer. The CDR3: CASSLSGDSYEQYF. The CDR3 DNA reads TGTGCCAGCAGCTTGTCAGGGGACTCCTACGAGCAGTACTTC.